The 17 T cell receptor beta chains in this list originate from one sample, sequenced in a study of blood T cell repertoires in COVID-19. Sequencing used immunoSEQ multiplex PCR; TCRdb keeps in-frame clones, though not all of them. The data contain roughly 200,000 clones, roughly 76% of them singletons. Sequencing used peripheral blood. The receptor source for this set is a woman between 40 and 55 years old with COVID-19, enrolled during active disease.

The chain has TRBV19 and TRBJ2-7; 8 bases are shared with TRBD1. This CDR3 contains 13 residues. Unmatched junction bases numbered 4, after V lost 6 bases and J lost 3 bases. Germline lookup yields CDR1 LNHDA and CDR2 SQIVND (reference sequence). The CDR3 bases are TGTGCCAGTAGCTACGGACAGGGCTACGAGCAGTACGTC. It translates to CASSYGQGYEQYV.

The CDR3 DNA reads as TGTGCCAGCAGCTTGGGGCAGGACATCTATGGCTACACCTTC. This sequence encodes CASSLGQDIYGYTF. V usage is TRBV5-4 and J usage is TRBJ1-2; perhaps TRBD1 as D (5 bases). The CDR3 has 14 residues. CDR1 SGHNT and CDR2 YYREEE come from the germline V gene (reference sequence). Trimming took 0 bases from V and 4 from J, leaving 10 bases between them. Full variable domain (missing parts from reference TRBV5-4 and TRBJ1-2): ETGVTQSPTHLIKTRGQQVTLRCSSQSGHNTVSWYQQALGQGPQFIFQYYREEENGRGNFPPRFSGLQFPNYSSELNVNALELDDSALYLCASSLGQDIYGYTFGSGTRLTVV.

V and J are TRBV29-1 and TRBJ2-5; weak D call: TRBD2 (5 bases). V dropped 4 bases and J dropped 5 bases, with 11 bases sitting between them. CDR1 and CDR2 from the germline V gene are SQVTM and ANQGSEA. This CDR3 is built from 12 residues. CDR3: CSVVAFGETQYF. DNA for the CDR3: TGCAGCGTTGTAGCGTTTGGGGAGACCCAGTACTTC. Drawing the rest from reference TRBV29-1 and TRBJ2-5, the complete variable domain is SAVISQKPSRDICQRGTSLTIQCQVDSQVTMMFWYRQQPGQSLTLIATANQGSEATYESGFVIDKFPISRPNLTFSTLTVSNMSPEDSSIYLCSVVAFGETQYFGPGTRLLVL.

CDR3 amino acids: CASSRLTSGNYNEQFF. The CDR3 DNA follows: TGTGCCAGCAGCCGCCTGACTAGCGGGAATTACAATGAGCAGTTCTTC. The V gene is TRBV3-1 (or the pseudogene TRBV3-2), the J gene TRBJ2-1, with 11 bases matching TRBD2. Germline V lookup: CDR1 LGHDT, CDR2 YNNKEL (reference sequence). CDR3 size: 16 residues. V shed 4 bases, J shed 4 bases, and the junction held 6 bases outside the gene matches.

The sample holds many counts of this clone. The chain recombines TRBV19 with TRBJ1-4; 10 bases fit TRBD1. This CDR3 has 17 amino acids. Germline-derived CDR1 and CDR2 are LNHDA and SQIVND (reference sequence). Germline trimming cut 4 bases from V and 7 bases from J; bases unmatched to any gene: 12. The DNA for the CDR3 is TGTGCCAGTAGTAGGGGCGTTTCCGGGACAGGGGCTGAAAAACTGTTTTTT. Translated: CASSRGVSGTGAEKLFF.

The chain couples TRBV5-1 to TRBJ2-7, with D uncertain. CDR3 length equals 11 residues. Trimming removed 0 bases from V and 5 bases from J, with 3 bases in between. Germline V lookup: CDR1 SGHRS, CDR2 YFSETQ. The CDR3 region is CASSLGDEQYF. For the CDR3, the DNA is TGCGCCAGCAGCTTGGGAGACGAGCAGTACTTC.

This clone came up once. This chain joins TRBV18 and TRBJ2-5; 9 bases align to TRBD2. Germline CDR1 reads KGHSH; CDR2 reads LQKENI. The trim removed 5 bases at V and 4 bases at J, leaving 8 bases unmatched. This CDR3 has 15 amino acids. The CDR3 reads CASSTAGGWGETQYF. The CDR3 DNA reads TGTGCCAGCTCAACAGCGGGAGGATGGGGAGAGACCCAGTACTTC.

The J gene is TRBJ2-1, the V gene TRBV4-1, with 14 bases fitting TRBD2. The V and J ends lost 2 bases and 9 bases, in that order; junction bases with no gene match: 6. CDR1 and CDR2 from the germline V gene are MGHRA and YSYEKL. The CDR3 contains 16 residues. The CDR3 sequence is CASSQPGLAGVTEQFF. The CDR3 bases are TGCGCCAGCAGCCAACCGGGACTAGCGGGAGTCACTGAGCAGTTCTTC.

The chain is built from TRBV6-4 and TRBJ1-2, with TRBD1 matching over 7 bases. The CDR3 spans 12 residues. Germline V CDR1 and CDR2: MRHNA, SNTAGT. The trim removed 3 bases at V and 8 bases at J, leaving 3 bases unmatched. This CDR3 reads CASSDTGEGYTF. CDR3 nucleotide sequence: TGTGCCAGCAGTGATACAGGGGAAGGCTACACCTTC.

The chain is built from TRBV28 and TRBJ2-1; maybe TRBD1 (6 bases). The CDR3 contains 14 residues. Per the germline V gene, CDR1 is MDHEN and CDR2 is SYDVKM. V was pared by 8 bases and J by 4 bases, with 15 bases between. The CDR3 sequence: CASAFEDRYNEQFF. CDR3 DNA: TGTGCCAGCGCGTTCGAAGACAGGTACAATGAGCAGTTCTTC.

CDR3 loop: CASSLGASGGNYEQYV. The CDR3 bases are TGTGCCAGCAGCTTAGGAGCGAGCGGGGGTAACTACGAGCAGTACGTC. J is TRBJ2-7 and V is TRBV7-8; TRBD2 matches at 8 bases. The germline V gene encodes CDR1 SGHVS and CDR2 FQNEAQ. This CDR3 has 16 residues. J gave up 3 bases and V 1 base, and 8 bases lay outside the gene matches.

The rearrangement links TRBV4-1 to TRBJ2-4; TRBD2 agrees at 13 bases. V shed 2 bases, J shed 6 bases, and the junction held 10 bases outside the gene matches. Per germline, CDR1 MGHRA and CDR2 YSYEKL. The CDR3 is made up of 18 amino acids. CDR3 in amino acids: CASSQYPTRTSGRNIQYF. The CDR3 DNA sequence: TGCGCCAGCAGCCAATACCCAACTAGGACTAGCGGGAGAAACATTCAGTACTTC.

The V and J genes are TRBV7-6 and TRBJ2-7; TRBD2 agrees at 10 bases. J lost 7 bases, V lost 5 bases, and 8 bases had no gene match. The germline gives CDR1 SGHVS, CDR2 FNYEAQ. The CDR3 covers 14 residues. The DNA of the CDR3 is TGTGCCAGCAGCGCGGGACTAGCGCGGCGGGAGCAGTACTTC. This translates into CASSAGLARREQYF.

The chain joins TRBV18 to TRBJ2-2, with 7 bases identical to TRBD1. V was clipped by 1 base and J by 4 bases; unmatched bases: 6. The CDR3 is made up of 16 amino acids. Per germline, CDR1 KGHSH and CDR2 LQKENI. CDR3 sequence: CASSPQGATFTGELFF. The CDR3, as DNA: TGTGCCAGCTCACCACAGGGGGCGACTTTCACCGGGGAGCTGTTTTTT.

This sequence joins TRBV29-1 and TRBJ2-5, with D unclear. The germline CDR1 and CDR2 sequences are SQVTM and ANQGSEA. CDR3 size: 13 residues. Trimming left V 2 bases short and J 2 bases short, with 9 bases between. The CDR3 loop reads CSVESPAQETQYF. CDR3 nucleotides: TGCAGCGTTGAAAGCCCAGCGCAAGAGACCCAGTACTTC.

This clone came up a few times. V gene TRBV11-2 combines with J gene TRBJ1-1; 9 bases line up with TRBD1. The germline CDR1 and CDR2 sequences are SGHAT and FQNNGV. V dropped 4 bases and J dropped 5; count of bases not matched to a gene: 5. The CDR3 is made up of 14 amino acids. CDR3 residues: CASSWDRAATEAFF. For the CDR3, the DNA is TGTGCCAGCAGCTGGGACAGGGCTGCGACTGAAGCTTTCTTT.

This chain uses TRBV13 with TRBJ2-5; D is possibly TRBD2 (6 bases). Per the germline V gene, CDR1 is PRHDT and CDR2 is FYEKMQ (reference sequence). V lost 3 bases to trimming and J lost 2 bases, with 13 bases between them. The CDR3 loop spans 15 amino acids. CDR3 protein: CASSLGGRGQETQYF. DNA for the CDR3: TGTGCCAGCAGCTTGGGAGGACGAGGACAAGAGACCCAGTACTTC.